This is a list of T cell receptor beta chains from one sample in a study of cytomegalovirus exposure and HLA in healthy donors. Only in-frame clones appear in the TCRdb table, and some are missing; sequencing was by immunoSEQ multiplex PCR. The specimen's table records around 88,000 clones. Sequencing was done on a sample of PBMCs. These receptor sequences come from a girl aged 5-17 years in good health and CMV-seropositive. The CDR3 runs from the conserved cysteine through the conserved F or W. Fields, in order: V gene, J gene, D gene, CDR3 DNA, CDR3 protein. A D gene is named only where the DNA matches it firmly.

TRBV27	TRBJ2-7	-	TGTGCCAGCAGTTTATCAGGGCAGGGTCGGCACGAGCAGTACTTC	CASSLSGQGRHEQYF
TRBV25-1	TRBJ1-5	-	TGTGCCAGCAGTGAAGAGGAGGAGATTCAGCCCCAGCATTTT	CASSEEEEIQPQHF
TRBV4-1	TRBJ1-2	TRBD1	TGCGCCAGCAGCCCCGGACAGGGGGCCTTCTATGGCTACACCTTC	CASSPGQGAFYGYTF
TRBV4-2	TRBJ2-1	TRBD2	TGTGCCAGCAGCCAAGAAACAGCGGGGGTGCTCAATGAGCAGTTCTTC	CASSQETAGVLNEQFF
TRBV28	TRBJ1-1	-	TGTGCCAGCAGCCCTCCCTCGGGGTACATGAACACTGAAGCTTTCTTT	CASSPPSGYMNTEAFF
TRBV6-5	TRBJ2-5	TRBD1	TGTGCCAGCAGCTCCGGGACAGCCCATCAAGAGAACCAGTACTTC	CASSSGTAHQENQYF
TRBV5-6	TRBJ1-6	-	TGTGCCAGCAGCTTCGTCCGGACAGCCGATAATTCACCCCTCCACTTT	CASSFVRTADNSPLHF
TRBV9	TRBJ2-1	-	TGTGCCAGCCCCGTAGGGGGGGGCTCCTACAATGAGCAGTTCTTC	CASPVGGGSYNEQFF
TRBV6-6	TRBJ2-1	-	TGTGCCAGCAGTTACAACTATGAGCAGTTCTTC	CASSYNYEQFF
TRBV18	TRBJ1-1	-	TGTGCCAGCTCACCACCGGGCCAGCCTGAAGCTTTCTTT	CASSPPGQPEAFF
TRBV5-6	TRBJ1-1	-	TGTGCCAGCAGCTCCCCCATTAGCACTGAAGCTTTCTTT	CASSSPISTEAFF
TRBV7-9	TRBJ2-3	-	TGTGCCAGCAGCCCCCGTCGCGCAGATACGCAGTATTTT	CASSPRRADTQYF
TRBV18	TRBJ1-1	TRBD1	TGTGCCAGCTCACCCCCGGGACAGGGGACGACGTACACTGAAGCTTTCTTT	CASSPPGQGTTYTEAFF
TRBV6-5	TRBJ1-2	-	TGTGCCAGCAGTTCCGGACAATATGGCTACACCTTC	CASSSGQYGYTF
TRBV27	TRBJ2-5	TRBD1	TGTGCCAGCAGTTTAAGGACAGGGAAGGAGACCCAGTACTTC	CASSLRTGKETQYF
TRBV5-1	TRBJ2-7	TRBD1	TGCGCCAGCAGTAGGGACAGGGTCTACGAGCAGTACTTC	CASSRDRVYEQYF
TRBV7-9	TRBJ1-2	TRBD1	TGTGCCAGCAGCCCCCCGGTTTGGGGGACAGCCTATGGCTACACCTTC	CASSPPVWGTAYGYTF
TRBV2	TRBJ2-2	TRBD1	TGTGCCAGCCGACAGGGGGGGAACACCGGGGAGCTGTTTTTT	CASRQGGNTGELFF
TRBV7-6	TRBJ1-1	-	TGTGCCAGCAGCTTAGGGGGGGTGGACACTGAAGCTTTCTTT	CASSLGGVDTEAFF
TRBV28	TRBJ2-7	-	TGTGCCAGCAGCAACGTTCTAACGCAGTACTTC	CASSNVLTQYF
TRBV25-1	TRBJ1-1	-	TGTGCCAGCAGTGCCATGGACAGTCCCCCGGGAGGAGCTTTCTTT	CASSAMDSPPGGAFF